This TCR beta chain was identified in a study of T cell responses to AZD1222 COVID-19 vaccine. The V and J ends lost 3 bases and 2 bases, in that order; junction bases with no gene match: 2. CDR1 is KGHDR and CDR2 is SFDVKD in the germline V gene. This CDR3 region has 15 residues. This clone was observed once. Antigen unknown. Notes on the study in general: With dominance at 160-218 and 743-854, vaccine-associated CD4 TCRs spanned spike. Nearly half of the spike-specific TCRs reportedly recognize variant regions that carry no mutations. Seropositivity was recorded at baseline in only 6 or 7 AZD1222 recipients.

Profiling relied on immunoSEQ multiplex PCR, and the TCRdb table lists in-frame clones only, not all of them. The profile covers roughly 180,000 clones, with about 89% appearing a single time and about 1.8% taken by the ten largest. The source was peripheral blood, collected 28 days after the second AZD1222 dose. This receptor was obtained from an adult who received the AZD1222 COVID-19 vaccine. The chain combines TRBV24-1 with TRBJ2-1; TRBD1 matches at 8 bases. Here the CDR3 DNA reads TGTGCCACCAGTGATAGGACAGGGACCTACAATGAGCAGTTCTTC. Its protein product is CATSDRTGTYNEQFF.